This T cell receptor beta chain emerged from a study of blood T cell repertoires in COVID-19. There are 14 residues in the CDR3. Germline trimming cut 5 bases from V and 8 bases from J; bases unmatched to any gene: 8. In germline, CDR1 is MDHEN, CDR2 SYDVKM. The repertoire was sequenced with immunoSEQ multiplex PCR; TCRdb's copy has only in-frame clones and lacks some. This sample has about 180,000 clones, with around 88% found just once. The V gene is TRBV28, the J gene TRBJ1-4; 7 positions match TRBD1. The clonotype originates from a woman aged 25 to 39 who had recovered from COVID-19. What was sequenced was PBMCs or T cells enriched from blood (not recorded which). CDR3 DNA: TGTGCCAGCAGTCAGACAGGGACTCTCGAAAAACTGTTTTTT. Its protein product is CASSQTGTLEKLFF.